The clone carrying this TCR beta chain was observed a few times. What it binds is not known. Reverse transcription of extracted RNA yielded cDNA, which provided the sequencing template. The method was immunoSEQ multiplex PCR; TCRdb's version includes in-frame clones alone and lacks a portion of them. In the table there are fewer than 200,000 clones, 50% to 70% of which are singletons. The V gene's germline CDR1 is SGHDT and CDR2 YYEEEE. The CDR3 spans 16 residues. Unmatched junction bases numbered 10, after V lost 1 base and J lost 7 bases. The data originate from a study of CD8+ T cells in alopecia areata. Findings of the study overall: Mice showed TCR sharing more clearly than patients did, possibly owing to HLA.

This specimen consisted of CD4+ T cells sorted from blood, obtained at week 0. The receptor was isolated from a human donor with alopecia areata. The genes are TRBV5-6 and TRBJ1-5; the match to TRBD1 covers 8 bases. The CDR3 loop is CASSLSVRGRGQPQHF. CDR3 sequence (DNA): TGTGCCAGCAGCTTGAGCGTCAGGGGGCGCGGGCAGCCCCAGCATTTT.